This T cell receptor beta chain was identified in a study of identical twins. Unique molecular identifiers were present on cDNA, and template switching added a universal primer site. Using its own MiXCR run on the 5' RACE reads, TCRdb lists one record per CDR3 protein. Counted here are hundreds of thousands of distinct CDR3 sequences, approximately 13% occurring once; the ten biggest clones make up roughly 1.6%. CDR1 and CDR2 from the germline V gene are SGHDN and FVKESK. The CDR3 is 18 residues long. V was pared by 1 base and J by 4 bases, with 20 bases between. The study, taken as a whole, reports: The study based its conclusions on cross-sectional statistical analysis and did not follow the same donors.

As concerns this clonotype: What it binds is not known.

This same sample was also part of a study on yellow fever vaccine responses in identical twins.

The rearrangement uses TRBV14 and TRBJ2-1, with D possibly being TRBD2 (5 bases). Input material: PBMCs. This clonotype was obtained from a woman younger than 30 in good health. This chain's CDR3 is CASSQVWASSRLYNEQFF. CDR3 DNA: TGTGCCAGCAGCCAAGTCTGGGCTAGCAGCCGTCTATACAATGAGCAGTTCTTC.